These T cell receptor beta chains were read from a single sample in a study of molecular identifiers for immune sequencing clone quantification. TCRdb reprocessed the PCR reads via MiXCR and lists one record per CDR3 protein. The table lists around 460,000 distinct CDR3 sequences, about a quarter of them singletons. The sample consisted of naive CD8+ T cells from blood, with Jurkat cell RNA spiked in. Source of these receptors: a human donor in good health. Some libraries in this study had Jurkat cell RNA spiked in. The CDR3 runs from the conserved cysteine through the conserved F or W. The D gene is left open where the match is weak. Clone size is stated in some rows and not others, as once, few, many or a class when expanded.

V	size	D	J	DNA	CDR3
TRBV7-9	few	-	TRBJ2-5	TGTGCCAGCAGCTTCGGTGGGCCGAGCCCTTTTGGGGAGACCCAGTACTTC	CASSFGGPSPFGETQYF
TRBV24-1	many	TRBD2	TRBJ2-3	TGTGCCACCAGTGATCCTACTAGCGGGAATGCAGATACGCAGTATTTT	CATSDPTSGNADTQYF
TRBV20-1	many	TRBD2	TRBJ2-7	TGCAGTGCTAGGCCGACTAGCGGGGGGCTAGAGGACGAGCAGTACTTC	CSARPTSGGLEDEQYF
TRBV20-1	many	-	TRBJ1-1	TGCAGTGCTAGAGAGGCCGGGGCCGGTTACACTGAAGCTTTCTTT	CSAREAGAGYTEAFF
TRBV13	-	-	TRBJ2-1	TGTGCCAGCAACGAAGGGAAAATAGTCTACAATGAGCAGTTCTTC	CASNEGKIVYNEQFF
TRBV12-3/TRBV12-4	few	-	TRBJ2-2	TGTGCCAGCAGCCCGGTGGCTAGGGGTTCCGGGGAGCTGTTTTTT	CASSPVARGSGELFF
TRBV12-3/TRBV12-4	-	-	TRBJ2-2	TGTGCCAGCAGCTCTAGTCGGACATCTGAACACGGGGAGCTGTTTTTT	CASSSSRTSEHGELFF
TRBV12-3/TRBV12-4	-	TRBD1	TRBJ1-2	TGTGCCAGCAGCTACGGGACGTTGGGACAGGGGAGTCTACCTGGCTATGGCTACACCTTC	CASSYGTLGQGSLPGYGYTF
TRBV7-9	many	-	TRBJ2-3	TGTGCCAGCAGCTTAGCGGGGGGGCCTTCAGATACGCAGTATTTT	CASSLAGGPSDTQYF
TRBV4-1	few	-	TRBJ2-1	TGCGCCAGCAGCCAAGCAGGGCGGCGCTGGAATAGCGATGAGCAGTTCTTC	CASSQAGRRWNSDEQFF
TRBV6-2/TRBV6-3	many	-	TRBJ2-7	TGTGCCAGCAGCCCGGGGGGCCTGTTCTACGAGCAGTACTTC	CASSPGGLFYEQYF